One and the same sample provided the 17 T cell receptor beta chains below, sequenced in a study of blood T cells in healthy people across ages. Using a J-beta primer mix together with a sample-barcoded 5' primer, a second PCR was run for roughly 7 to 11 cycles. TCRdb passed the 5' RACE reads through MiXCR, listing each CDR3 protein once. Found here are about 1.4 million distinct CDR3 sequences, 55% to 75% of them singletons; the top ten hold over 6.5%. The specimen sequenced was blood. The receptors stem from a man aged 18 to 29 in good health.

Concerning this clonotype: The junction departs from germline at one end; a sequencing error may be responsible. The chain joins TRBV7-8 to TRBJ2-4, with D unresolved. The J call is in doubt because the DNA end fits TRBJ2-7 better. The CDR3 loop spans 14 amino acids. Germline V lookup: CDR1 SGHVS, CDR2 FQNEAQ. In DNA, the CDR3 is TGTGCCAACAGCCCTAGTATTGGTCCGTCCGAGCAGTACTTC. It encodes CANSPSIGPSEQYF.

The chain recombines TRBV13 with TRBJ2-1, with 14 bases lining up with TRBD2. V was pared by 1 base and J by 8 bases, with 13 bases of the junction left unmatched. Germline CDR1 and CDR2: PRHDT and FYEKMQ (reference sequence). The CDR3 sequence is 19 residues long. The CDR3 region is CASSLVTSGRAGIGDEQFF. In DNA, the CDR3 is TGTGCCAGCAGCTTAGTGACTAGCGGGAGGGCCGGTATTGGTGATGAGCAGTTCTTC.

The V and J genes are TRBV5-1 and TRBJ2-1; TRBD2 matches 11 bases. Trimming cost V 5 bases and J 9 bases; bases outside gene matches: 10. The CDR3 contains 15 residues. Germline V gene data show CDR1 as SGHRS and CDR2 as YFSETQ. This CDR3 reads CASSPTSGSVGEQFF. As DNA, the CDR3 is TGCGCCAGCAGTCCCACTAGCGGGAGTGTCGGTGAGCAGTTCTTC.

This clonotype appeared once. V usage is TRBV21-1 and J usage is TRBJ2-4. The end of the DNA is better explained by TRBJ2-7, so the J call may be wrong. TRBV21-1 is classified as a pseudogene. The CDR3 length is 14 residues. CDR3 residues: CASSKVGWYYEQYF. In DNA, the CDR3 is TGTGCCAGCAGCAAAGTAGGCTGGTACTACGAGCAGTACTTC.

The rearrangement links TRBV5-1 to TRBJ1-6, with D unresolved. CDR1 and CDR2 (germline): SGHRS, YFSETQ. CDR3 length: 12 amino acids. Between the trimmed V and J ends, which lost 4 bases and 9 bases, there was a span of 8 bases. The CDR3 coding sequence is TGCGCCAGCAGCGCGACGGGTTCACCCCTCCACTTT. Protein sequence: CASSATGSPLHF.

This chain links TRBV4-1 with TRBJ2-7, with D tentatively TRBD2 (5 bases). Germline V gives CDR1 MGHRA, CDR2 YSYEKL. The length of the CDR3 is 17 residues. Trimming cost V 0 bases and J 0 bases, with 15 bases left between them. As DNA, the CDR3 is TGCGCCAGCAGCCAAGACCCTGGAGGACGGAGCTCCTACGAGCAGTACTTC. Translating gives CASSQDPGGRSSYEQYF.

CDR3 sequence: CASSPRQGAPYEQYF. CDR3 nucleotide sequence: TGCGCCAGCAGCCCACGACAGGGGGCCCCCTACGAGCAGTACTTC. The chain employs TRBV5-1 and TRBJ2-7, with TRBD1 matching 10 bases. Germline loops: CDR1 SGHRS, CDR2 YFSETQ. V shed 4 bases, J shed 2 bases, and the junction held 6 bases outside the gene matches. The CDR3 has 15 amino acids. Using reference TRBV5-1 and TRBJ2-7 for the parts outside the CDR3, the full variable domain is KAGVTQTPRYLIKTRGQQVTLSCSPISGHRSVSWYQQTPGQGLQFLFEYFSETQRNKGNFPGRFSGRQFSNSRSEMNVSTLELGDSALYLCASSPRQGAPYEQYFGPGTRLTVT.

The V call is TRBV5-1, the J call TRBJ2-5; no clear D gene. Germline V gene sequence: CDR1 SGHRS, CDR2 YFSETQ. The CDR3 runs to 14 residues. V shed 4 bases and J shed 1 base, with 11 bases lying between them. As DNA, the CDR3 is TGCGCCAGCAGCAAAAAGGAAGCCCAAGAGACCCAGTACTTC. Translated: CASSKKEAQETQYF.

This clonotype was detected a few times. The V call is TRBV29-1, the J call TRBJ2-5, with 12 positions matching TRBD2. The V and J ends lost 6 bases and 4 bases, in that order; junction bases with no gene match: 6. This CDR3 comprises 14 residues. Germline-derived CDR1 and CDR2 are SQVTM and ANQGSEA. The CDR3 sequence: CSVAKTSGGETQYF. The CDR3, as DNA: TGCAGCGTCGCTAAGACTAGCGGGGGAGAGACCCAGTACTTC.

The chain has TRBV19 and TRBJ1-1; D unresolved. This CDR3 has 12 amino acids. CDR1 LNHDA and CDR2 SQIVND come from the germline V gene (reference sequence). The V gene lost 2 bases and the J gene lost 6 bases, with 7 bases spanning the gap. The CDR3 coding sequence is TGTGCCAGTAGTATATACAGCCCTGAAGCTTTCTTT. This codes for CASSIYSPEAFF.

The chain uses TRBV6-4 and TRBJ1-2; D ambiguous. The V end lost 1 base, the J end lost 6 bases, and 12 bases lay between the germline ends. The germline V gene has CDR1 MRHNA and CDR2 SNTAGT. The CDR3 has 14 residues. CDR3 DNA sequence: TGTGCCAGCAGTGACTGGAGCTCAACTCATGGCTACACCTTC. It yields the protein CASSDWSSTHGYTF.

The chain recombines TRBV6-1 with TRBJ1-1; D unresolved. The CDR3 is 14 residues long. The germline V gene has CDR1 MNHNS and CDR2 SASEGT. The CDR3 nucleotides are TGTGTCACCTCTACGATCCTTAAGGGCACTGAAGCTTTCTTT. Translation: CVTSTILKGTEAFF.

This sequence joins TRBV29-1 and TRBJ2-5, with 9 nucleotides matching TRBD2. J was trimmed by 2 bases and V by 1 base; bases with no gene match: 14. The CDR3 totals 18 residues. From germline, CDR1 is SQVTM and CDR2 ANQGSEA. CDR3 protein: CSVEGQLGTSGPQETQYF. CDR3 bases: TGCAGCGTTGAAGGGCAGCTCGGTACTAGCGGGCCACAAGAGACCCAGTACTTC.

CDR3 region: CSARDMGQGVPDTQYF. CDR3 bases: TGCAGTGCTAGAGATATGGGACAGGGAGTACCAGATACGCAGTATTTT. The genes are TRBV20-1 and TRBJ2-3, with TRBD1 matching 9 bases. CDR3 size: 16 residues. After removal of 0 bases from V and 4 bases from J, the junction contained 8 bases not matched to a gene. Germline values: CDR1 DFQATT, CDR2 SNEGSKA (reference sequence).

This clonotype showed up just once. The rearrangement uses TRBV7-9 and TRBJ1-2; TRBD1 might be the D (5 bases). The CDR3 extends over 14 amino acids. V was cut by 3 bases and J by 4 bases, with 12 bases left in between. Germline-derived CDR1 and CDR2 are SEHNR and FQNEAQ (reference sequence). Here the CDR3 reads CASSFPGTVYGYTF. For the CDR3, the DNA is TGTGCCAGCAGCTTTCCAGGGACGGTCTATGGCTACACCTTC. Using reference TRBV7-9 and TRBJ1-2 for the parts outside the CDR3, the full variable domain is DTGVSQNPRHKITKRGQNVTFRCDPISEHNRLYWYRQTLGQGPEFLTYFQNEAQLEKSRLLSDRFSAERPKGSFSTLEIQRTEQGDSAMYLCASSFPGTVYGYTFGSGTRLTVV.

The V and J genes are TRBV14 and TRBJ2-1, with D unclear. Germline V gene sequence: CDR1 SGHDN, CDR2 FVKESK. V lost 1 base and J 10 bases, leaving 14 bases between the germline ends. This CDR3 is built from 14 residues. The CDR3 nucleotides read TGTGCCAGCAGCCAAGGGGATTTCCCCCGGGAGCAGTTCTTC. Residues: CASSQGDFPREQFF.

The V and J genes are TRBV12-3 or TRBV12-4 and TRBJ2-1; 10 bases align to TRBD1. The CDR3 covers 17 residues. V lost 1 base to trimming and J lost 7 bases; unmatched junction nucleotides: 10. The DNA of the CDR3 is TGTGCCAGCAGTTTAGTCCCTGGGACAGGGGACCCGAATGAGCAGTTCTTC. Residues: CASSLVPGTGDPNEQFF.